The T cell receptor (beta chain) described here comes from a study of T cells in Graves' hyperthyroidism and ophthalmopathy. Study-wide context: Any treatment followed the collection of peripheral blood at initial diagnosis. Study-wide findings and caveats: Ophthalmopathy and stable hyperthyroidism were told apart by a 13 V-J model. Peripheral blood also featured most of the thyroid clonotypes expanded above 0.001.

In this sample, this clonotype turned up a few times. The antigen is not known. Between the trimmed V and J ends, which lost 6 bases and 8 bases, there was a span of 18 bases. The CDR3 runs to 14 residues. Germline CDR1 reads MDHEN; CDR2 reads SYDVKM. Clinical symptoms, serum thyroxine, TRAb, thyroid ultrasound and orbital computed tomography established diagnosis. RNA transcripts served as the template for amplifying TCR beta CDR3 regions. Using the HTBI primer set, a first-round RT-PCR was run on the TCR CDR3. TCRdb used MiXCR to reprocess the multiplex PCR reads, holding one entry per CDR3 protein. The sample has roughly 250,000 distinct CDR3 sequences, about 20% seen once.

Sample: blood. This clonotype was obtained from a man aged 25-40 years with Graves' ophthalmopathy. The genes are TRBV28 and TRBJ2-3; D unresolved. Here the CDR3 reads CASSLETDGGTQYF. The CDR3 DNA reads TGTGCCAGCAGCCTTGAAACGGACGGCGGTACGCAGTATTTT.